Following are 29 T cell receptor beta chains from one sample sequenced in a study of cytomegalovirus exposure and HLA in healthy donors. PCR employed 60 Vbeta and 13 Jbeta primers. Sequenced by immunoSEQ multiplex PCR; TCRdb stores in-frame clones only, minus some. The sample has 190,000 or so clones; roughly four fifths are singletons. The specimen sequenced was PBMCs. Receptors originate from a woman aged 45-65 years in good health and CMV-seropositive.

J is TRBJ2-1 and V is TRBV10-3; D gene unclear. The CDR3 has 15 amino acids. The V end was cut by 0 bases, the J end by 9 bases, with 15 bases between. CDR1 and CDR2 from the germline V gene are ENHRY and SYGVKD. Here the CDR3 reads CAISESTLTTAEQFF. The CDR3, as DNA: TGTGCCATCAGTGAGTCGACTCTAACTACGGCTGAGCAGTTCTTC.

The chain recombines TRBV19 with TRBJ2-5; possible D gene TRBD1, 5 bases. This CDR3 spans 13 amino acids. Germline V gene lookup returns CDR1 LNHDA and CDR2 SQIVND (reference sequence). V was shortened by 6 bases and J by 3 bases, with 11 bases between the two germline ends. CDR3 in amino acids: CASRIRGEETQYF. DNA of the CDR3: TGTGCCAGTAGGATAAGGGGCGAAGAGACCCAGTACTTC.

The chain is built from TRBV28 and TRBJ1-1; D gene unclear. In germline, CDR1 is MDHEN, CDR2 SYDVKM. This CDR3 spans 11 amino acids. V lost 3 bases to trimming and J lost 9 bases, with 8 bases between them. The CDR3 DNA reads as TGTGCCAGCAGTTTGGAGGTGAAAGCTTTCTTT. Protein: CASSLEVKAFF.

The chain carries TRBV7-9 and TRBJ1-1; weak D call: TRBD1 (5 bases). The V end was cut by 5 bases, the J end by 3 bases, with 22 bases between. This CDR3 is 17 amino acids long. The germline V gene encodes CDR1 SEHNR and CDR2 FQNEAQ (reference sequence). CDR3 DNA: TGTGCCAGCAGCCCACCGCGGGGCAGCCCCGGTGACACTGAAGCTTTCTTT. Protein sequence: CASSPPRGSPGDTEAFF.

Concerning this clone itself: The germline gene is not matched at one end of the junction; a read error may be the cause. V usage is TRBV29-1 and J usage is TRBJ1-1; 7 bases line up with TRBD1. The CDR3 is 14 residues long. The germline V gene has CDR1 SQVTM and CDR2 ANQGSEA. The CDR3 is CSVQESRGDTEAFF. The CDR3 nucleotides read TGCAGCGTTCAAGAGTCCAGGGGGGACACTGAAGCTTTCTTT.

This rearrangement joins TRBV5-4 to TRBJ1-6; D call uncertain. The ends were cut back, 4 bases at V and 7 bases at J, with 9 bases in the middle. The CDR3 spans 13 residues. Germline CDR1 and CDR2: SGHNT and YYREEE (reference sequence). CDR3 nucleotide sequence: TGTGCCAGCAGCCCCGTCCGGAATTCACCCCTCCACTTT. It specifies CASSPVRNSPLHF. Supplemented by reference TRBV5-4 and TRBJ1-6, the full variable domain reads ETGVTQSPTHLIKTRGQQVTLRCSSQSGHNTVSWYQQALGQGPQFIFQYYREEENGRGNFPPRFSGLQFPNYSSELNVNALELDDSALYLCASSPVRNSPLHFGNGTRLTVT.

The rearrangement uses TRBV28 and TRBJ1-5, with 10 bases that match TRBD1. The length of the CDR3 is 13 residues. V lost 3 bases and J lost 9; bases outside the gene matches: 2. The germline V gene encodes CDR1 MDHEN and CDR2 SYDVKM. CDR3 protein: CASSLDRGRPQHF. For the CDR3, the DNA is TGTGCCAGCAGTTTGGACAGGGGGAGGCCCCAGCATTTT. The full variable domain, rest sourced from reference TRBV28 and TRBJ1-5, is DVKVTQSSRYLVKRTGEKVFLECVQDMDHENMFWYRQDPGLGLRLIYFSYDVKMKEKGDIPEGYSVSREKKERFSLILESASTNQTSMYLCASSLDRGRPQHFGDGTRLSIL.

The rearrangement links TRBV6-5 to TRBJ1-1, with D maybe TRBD1 (5 bases). The ends were cut back, 4 bases at V and 5 bases at J, with 8 bases in the middle. The CDR3 covers 12 residues. Germline CDR1 reads MNHEY; CDR2 reads SVGAGI. CDR3 amino acids: CASSSRVTEAFF. The CDR3 DNA follows: TGTGCCAGCAGTTCCAGGGTTACTGAAGCTTTCTTT.

Notes on this clone: Distinct nucleotide sequences in the sample also encode this CDR3. The chain carries TRBV5-4 and TRBJ1-2; D call uncertain. The V gene lost 0 bases and the J gene lost 4 bases, with 7 bases spanning the gap. There are 13 residues in the CDR3. Germline lookup yields CDR1 SGHNT and CDR2 YYREEE (reference sequence). CDR3 nucleotides: TGTGCCAGCAGCTTGGGGCCCTCCTATGGCTACACCTTC. Residues: CASSLGPSYGYTF.

This rearrangement joins TRBV6-5 to TRBJ2-5; D is perhaps TRBD2 (6 bases). Trimming left V 5 bases short and J 5 bases short, with 15 bases between. This CDR3 contains 14 residues. Per the germline V gene, CDR1 is MNHEY and CDR2 is SVGAGI. CDR3: CASSRRKGRETQYF. The CDR3 DNA reads TGTGCCAGCAGTCGCCGGAAAGGGAGGGAGACCCAGTACTTC.

The chain uses TRBV7-9 and TRBJ2-7; D may be TRBD1 (6 bases). The CDR3 loop spans 12 amino acids. V was pared by 5 bases and J by 6 bases, with 11 bases between. The germline V gene has CDR1 SEHNR and CDR2 FQNEAQ (reference sequence). The CDR3 bases are TGTGCCAGCAGCCAACAGGGTGTCGAGCAGTACTTC. Its translation: CASSQQGVEQYF.

This sequence joins TRBV4-1 and TRBJ1-6, with 10 bases that match TRBD1. The CDR3 consists of 18 residues. Germline V gene lookup returns CDR1 MGHRA and CDR2 YSYEKL. The junction had 9 bases not matched to a gene; V was cut back by 0 bases and J by 7 bases. The CDR3: CASSQEGTGVLLNSPLHF. CDR3 bases: TGCGCCAGCAGCCAAGAAGGGACAGGGGTCCTCCTCAATTCACCCCTCCACTTT.

The rearrangement joins TRBV5-1 to TRBJ2-7, with D possibly matching TRBD1 (6 bases). This CDR3 has 14 residues. V shed 0 bases and J shed 6 bases, with 13 bases lying between them. Germline V gene lookup returns CDR1 SGHRS and CDR2 YFSETQ. The CDR3 DNA follows: TGCGCCAGCAGCTTGGAAGGGCAGGGGACCGAGCAGTACTTC. This gives the protein CASSLEGQGTEQYF.

In nucleotides, the CDR3 is TGCAGTCCCCGCGGGAAATTCGAGCAGTACTTC. This encodes CSPRGKFEQYF. This chain uses TRBV20-1 with TRBJ2-7, with TRBD2 as a possible D gene (6 bases). Germline assignment: CDR1 DFQATT and CDR2 SNEGSKA (reference sequence). The CDR3 has 11 amino acids. Trimming removed 8 bases from V and 6 bases from J, with 14 bases in between.

This sequence joins TRBV19 and TRBJ2-4; 7 bases align to TRBD2. The germline V gene encodes CDR1 LNHDA and CDR2 SQIVND (reference sequence). The CDR3 length is 16 residues. The trim removed 3 bases at V and 2 bases at J, leaving 7 bases unmatched. CDR3 nucleotides: TGTGCCAGTAGTATCGGCCTAGCGGTAACCAAAAACATTCAGTACTTC. Its protein is CASSIGLAVTKNIQYF.

The CDR3 reads CASSSGTSGIAGELFF. The DNA for the CDR3 is TGTGCCAGCAGTTCCGGGACTAGCGGGATCGCCGGGGAGCTGTTTTTT. The chain couples TRBV6-4 to TRBJ2-2, with 13 bases matching TRBD2. Germline values: CDR1 MRHNA, CDR2 SNTAGT. This CDR3 spans 16 amino acids. V shed 5 bases, J shed 6 bases, and the junction held 6 bases outside the gene matches.

The V call is TRBV29-1, the J call TRBJ1-1; D gene ambiguous. The CDR3 length is 12 residues. Germline V lookup: CDR1 SQVTM, CDR2 ANQGSEA. Trimming removed 5 bases from V and 4 bases from J, with 11 bases in between. The CDR3 here is CSVPFYGTEAFF. CDR3 coding DNA: TGCAGCGTTCCCTTCTATGGCACTGAAGCTTTCTTT.

This clone was recorded a few times. The chain is built from TRBV6-5 and TRBJ2-7; 8 bases agree with TRBD1. Unmatched junction bases numbered 14, after V lost 7 bases and J lost 12 bases. The CDR3 has 13 residues. The germline V gene has CDR1 MNHEY and CDR2 SVGAGI. The CDR3 DNA sequence: TGTGCCAGCACTCGCGGACAGGGCGGAATGCCGTACTTC. Translated, it gives CASTRGQGGMPYF.

The chain joins TRBV27 to TRBJ2-1, with D possibly matching TRBD2 (5 bases). Germline V lookup: CDR1 MNHEY, CDR2 SMNVEV (reference sequence). This CDR3 has 15 residues. The ends were cut back, 6 bases at V and 5 bases at J, with 17 bases in the middle. CDR3 DNA sequence: TGTGCCAGCAGCGCTCCGGGATACCGACACAATGAGCAGTTCTTC. It is translated as CASSAPGYRHNEQFF.

CDR3 loop: CATTGQGRYEQYF. CDR3 sequence (DNA): TGTGCCACGACGGGACAGGGGAGATACGAGCAGTACTTC. V and J are TRBV15 and TRBJ2-7, with TRBD1 matching over 10 bases. Germline assignment: CDR1 LNHNV and CDR2 YYDKDF (reference sequence). V gave up 9 bases and J gave up 4 bases; unmatched junction bases: 6. The CDR3 has 13 amino acids.

V gene TRBV5-1 combines with J gene TRBJ1-2, with 8 bases fitting TRBD1. Germline values: CDR1 SGHRS, CDR2 YFSETQ. The junction had 6 bases not matched to a gene; V was cut back by 4 bases and J by 4 bases. This CDR3 spans 14 amino acids. This CDR3 reads CASSPGGPVYGYTF. The CDR3 DNA follows: TGCGCCAGCAGCCCAGGGGGCCCCGTCTATGGCTACACCTTC.

This chain links TRBV6-5 with TRBJ2-7; maybe TRBD1 (5 bases). Trimming left V 5 bases short and J 0 bases short, with 14 bases between. Per the germline V gene, CDR1 is MNHEY and CDR2 is SVGAGI. The CDR3 runs 15 residues. CDR3 in DNA: TGTGCCAGCAGTGCCCTGGGCAGGGTCTCCTACGAGCAGTACTTC. Translating gives CASSALGRVSYEQYF.

This clone was seen a few times. An end of the junction does not agree with germline; a read error may underlie this. The rearrangement uses TRBV2 and TRBJ2-4; D unclear. The CDR3 runs to 14 residues. Germline V lookup: CDR1 SNHLY, CDR2 FYNNEI. The DNA of the CDR3 is TGTGCCAGCGGTTTGACGTGGGCTAAAAACAGTCAGTACTTC. Translated, it gives CASGLTWAKNSQYF. Full variable domain (rest looked up from reference TRBV2 and TRBJ2-4): EPEVTQTPSHQVTQMGQEVILRCVPISNHLYFYWYRQILGQKVEFLVSFYNNEISEKSEIFDDQFSVERPDGSNFTLKIRSTKLEDSAMYFCASGLTWAKNSQYFGAGTRLSVL.

The chain recombines TRBV7-9 with TRBJ2-1; D possibly corresponds to TRBD2 (6 bases). V lost 7 bases to trimming and J lost 3 bases, with 19 bases between them. Germline lookup yields CDR1 SEHNR and CDR2 FQNEAQ (reference sequence). CDR3 size: 16 residues. The CDR3 loop reads CASTRSVIAVYNEQFF. DNA for the CDR3: TGTGCCAGCACCAGAAGCGTGATAGCGGTCTACAATGAGCAGTTCTTC.

This rearrangement joins TRBV4-3 to TRBJ2-7; D gene uncertain. CDR1 and CDR2 (germline): LGHNA, YSLEER. V was shortened by 0 bases and J by 1 base, with 10 bases between the two germline ends. There are 15 residues in the CDR3. The chain's CDR3 is CASSQDHEVSYEQYF. The CDR3 nucleotides read TGCGCCAGCAGCCAAGATCATGAGGTATCCTACGAGCAGTACTTC.

The chain couples TRBV14 to TRBJ1-3; D gene ambiguous. The CDR3 length is 14 residues. From germline, CDR1 is SGHDN and CDR2 FVKESK. Trimming cost V 1 base and J 6 bases, with 10 bases left between them. The CDR3 here is CASSQVFLPNTIYF. CDR3 nucleotide sequence: TGTGCCAGCAGCCAAGTCTTCCTCCCAAACACCATATATTTT.

The chain combines TRBV6-5 with TRBJ2-1; D possibly corresponds to TRBD2 (6 bases). Germline assignment: CDR1 MNHEY and CDR2 SVGAGI. The CDR3 loop spans 13 amino acids. The germline V and J ends were trimmed by 7 bases and 7 bases, with 14 bases remaining between them. The DNA for the CDR3 is TGTGCCAGCAAGGCCGGGACTCAAAATGAGCAGTTCTTC. It yields the protein CASKAGTQNEQFF.

Concerning this clone itself: This CDR3 is also generated by other DNA sequences in the sample. V is TRBV7-2 and J is TRBJ2-3; no firm D call. The CDR3 has 13 amino acids. Germline lookup yields CDR1 SGHTA and CDR2 FQGNSA. V was cut by 0 bases and J by 2 bases, with 3 bases left in between. CDR3 DNA sequence: TGTGCCAGCAGCTTAGCCTACACAGATACGCAGTATTTT. Protein sequence: CASSLAYTDTQYF.

The chain uses TRBV7-2 and TRBJ2-7; possibly TRBD2 for D (6 bases). Germline V lookup: CDR1 SGHTA, CDR2 FQGNSA. Trimming left V 1 base short and J 6 bases short, with 13 bases between. This CDR3 has 14 residues. The CDR3 nucleotides read TGTGCCAGCAGCTTAGGGGACTCGCTCCTCGAGCAGTACTTC. The encoded protein is CASSLGDSLLEQYF.